This T cell receptor beta chain derives from a study of Graves' ophthalmopathy and Graves' hyperthyroidism (dated by TCRdb to the late 2010s). For context, the study as a whole: Peripheral blood was collected before any treatment was given, at the time of initial diagnosis. The study used signatures of the TCR beta repertoire to tell Graves' ophthalmopathy apart from Graves' hyperthyroidism and to predict which patients would progress to ophthalmopathy. In total, over 130 blood samples were TCR-sequenced: approximately 40 ophthalmopathy, some 72 hyperthyroidism and around 17 hyperthyroidism-to-ophthalmopathy patients. To explore V-J signatures distinguishing ophthalmopathy from hyperthyroidism, a discovery set of 100 patients (roughly 45 ophthalmopathy, 55 to 60 stable hyperthyroidism) was enrolled. An independent validation cohort was composed of about 20 hyperthyroidism patients and roughly 16 patients who later progressed from hyperthyroidism to ophthalmopathy. In five or six hyperthyroidism patients, the T-cell repertoires found in thyroid tissue were compared with those found in blood. After sampling, hyperthyroidism patients received methimazole starting at 30 mg daily, and ophthalmopathy patients received high-dose intravenous methylprednisolone. The 75 to 100 discovery patients were randomly split 7:3 into training and test sets.

Ophthalmopathy patients were characterized by moderately to severely active disease, a Clinical Activity Score of at least 3, a NOSPECS grade of at least 4, and a disease duration under 3 months. Anyone with other autoimmune diseases, uncontrolled infections, pregnancy or lactation was excluded from the study. Diagnosis was based on clinical symptoms, serum thyroxine, TRAb, thyroid ultrasound and orbital computed tomography. Ficoll-Paque density gradient centrifugation was used to isolate PBMCs from under 11 ml of fresh peripheral blood. Trizol reagent was used to extract the total RNA, and its quality was then checked on an Agilent 2100 Bioanalyzer. TCR beta CDR3 regions were amplified from RNA transcripts for repertoire sequencing. HTBI primers and the Qiagen OneStep RT-PCR kit were used in a first-round RT-PCR, which was followed by a second-round multiplex PCR, size selection and purification. Sequencing of the libraries was carried out on an Illumina HiSeq2000 in paired-end mode with 100 bp reads. Per the original workflow: SOAPnuke was used to process the reads, removing any read that contained adapters or uncalled bases, had a mean Phred below 15, or lacked an exact match to the constant primer or identifier. High-quality paired reads were merged with COPE v1.2.5. Each unique nucleotide sequence was treated as a clonotype, and MiTCR v1.1 was used to align the clonotypes to the IMGT TRB V, D and J references. The analysis was limited to V-J combinations with a frequency above 0.0001, which together covered around 99% of the repertoires. A TCR clonal expansion and chaos score per V-J combination was defined as the ratio of F50 clonal expansion to chaos observed in the TCRdist matrix. Welch's t-statistics and random forest were used to narrow the features down to more than 10 V-J combinations, which were then fed into a naive Bayes classifier. Thyroid-blood repertoire similarity was quantified with the Morisita-Horn index. TCRdb applied fastp at Q25 and MiXCR to the public reads, then kept only in-frame beta chains. Rows matching on CDR3 protein sequence are summarized as one entry with the most common DNA and genes. The V and J calls, along with clone size, are taken from TCRdb and not from the paper's own processing. This sample gives some 520,000 distinct CDR3 sequences in total; around 15% of them show up just once. More than 8.5% of the sample lies in the top ten.

The paper's findings and limits, for the study overall: In validation, the model predicted ophthalmopathy progression with 55% to 71% sensitivity and roughly 72% specificity; some 13 predicted patients were CT-confirmed with GO in a median of 6.5 months. Among expanded thyroid clonotypes with frequency above 0.001, most also showed up in blood, which suggests that blood repertoires may reflect the thyroid immune response. No statistical method was used to predetermine the sample size, and group allocation was not hidden from the investigators. In cross-validation, the 13-signature model distinguished ophthalmopathy from stable hyperthyroidism with 85% to 90% sensitivity and nearly 82% specificity, and in the test set the corresponding values were roughly 78% and 74%.

Concerning this clonotype itself: Its antigen is currently not known. One base away there is no much larger clone; base qualities are not given.

The receptor's source is a woman aged 25 to 39 with Graves' ophthalmopathy. Donor details come from another sample of the same person, matched by shared clones. The sample taken for sequencing was blood.

The DNA sequence is given as TGTGCCAGCAGTTTACTTAGGGACCACACAGATACGCAGTATTTT. It translates as CASSLLRDHTDTQYF. Recombination linked TRBV28 to TRBJ2-3, with the D call perhaps TRBD1 or TRBD2, each one matching 5 bases. The CDR3 runs 15 residues from the cysteine to the phenylalanine. Solely the CDR3 DNA is kept, with 45 bases framed from the first base. Trimming takes 2 bases from V and 2 bases from J, and the germline ends sit 11 bases apart. CDR1 and CDR2, per the germline V gene, are MDHEN and SYDVKM. Reference TRBV28 and TRBJ2-3 proteins supply the regions before and after the CDR3; the full variable domain is: DVKVTQSSRYLVKRTGEKVFLECVQDMDHENMFWYRQDPGLGLRLIYFSYDVKMKEKGDIPEGYSVSREKKERFSLILESASTNQTSMYLCASSLLRDHTDTQYFGPGTRLTVL.